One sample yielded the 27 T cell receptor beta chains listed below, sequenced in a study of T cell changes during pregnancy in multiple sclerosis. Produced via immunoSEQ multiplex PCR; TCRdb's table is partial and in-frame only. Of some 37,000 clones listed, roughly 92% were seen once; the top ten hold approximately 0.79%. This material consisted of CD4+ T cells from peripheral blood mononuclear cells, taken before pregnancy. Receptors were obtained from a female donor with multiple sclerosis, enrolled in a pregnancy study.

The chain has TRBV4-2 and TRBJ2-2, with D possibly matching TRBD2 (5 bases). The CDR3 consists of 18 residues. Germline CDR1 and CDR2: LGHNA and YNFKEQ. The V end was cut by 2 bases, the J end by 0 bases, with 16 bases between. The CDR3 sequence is CASSQSGFGRANTGELFF. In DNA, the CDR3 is TGTGCCAGCAGCCAATCGGGGTTTGGAAGAGCGAACACCGGGGAGCTGTTTTTT.

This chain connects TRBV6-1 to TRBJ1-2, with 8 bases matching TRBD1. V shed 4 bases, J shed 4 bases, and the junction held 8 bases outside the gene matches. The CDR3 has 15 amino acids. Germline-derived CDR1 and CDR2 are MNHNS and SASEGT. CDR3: CASSGGQGLPYGYTF. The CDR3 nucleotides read TGTGCCAGCAGTGGAGGACAGGGACTACCCTATGGCTACACCTTC.

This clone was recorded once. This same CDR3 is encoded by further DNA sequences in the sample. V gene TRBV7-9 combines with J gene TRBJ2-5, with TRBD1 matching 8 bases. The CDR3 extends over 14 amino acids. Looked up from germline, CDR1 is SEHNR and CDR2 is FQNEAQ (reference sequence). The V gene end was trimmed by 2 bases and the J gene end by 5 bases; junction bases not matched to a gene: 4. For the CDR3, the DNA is TGTGCCAGCAGCTTACTTACAGGGGGTGAGACCCAGTACTTC. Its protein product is CASSLLTGGETQYF.

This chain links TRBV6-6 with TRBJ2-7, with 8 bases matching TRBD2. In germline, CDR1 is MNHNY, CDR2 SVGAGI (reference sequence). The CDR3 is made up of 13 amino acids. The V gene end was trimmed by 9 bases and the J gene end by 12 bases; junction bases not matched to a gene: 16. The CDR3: CASTPSGWVSLYF. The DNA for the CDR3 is TGTGCCAGTACACCTAGCGGGTGGGTTTCGTTGTACTTC.

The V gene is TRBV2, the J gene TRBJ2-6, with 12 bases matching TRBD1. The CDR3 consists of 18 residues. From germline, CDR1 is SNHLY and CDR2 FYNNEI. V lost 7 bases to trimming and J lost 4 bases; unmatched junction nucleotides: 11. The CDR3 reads CASKNEGQGAFGANVLTF. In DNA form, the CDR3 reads TGTGCCAGCAAGAATGAGGGACAGGGGGCCTTCGGGGCCAACGTCCTGACTTTC.

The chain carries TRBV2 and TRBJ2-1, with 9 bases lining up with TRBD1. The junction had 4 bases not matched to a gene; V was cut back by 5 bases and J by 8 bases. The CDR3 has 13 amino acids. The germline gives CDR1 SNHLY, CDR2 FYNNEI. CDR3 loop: CASSRDRVHEQFF. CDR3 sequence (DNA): TGTGCCAGCAGTAGGGACAGGGTTCATGAGCAGTTCTTC.

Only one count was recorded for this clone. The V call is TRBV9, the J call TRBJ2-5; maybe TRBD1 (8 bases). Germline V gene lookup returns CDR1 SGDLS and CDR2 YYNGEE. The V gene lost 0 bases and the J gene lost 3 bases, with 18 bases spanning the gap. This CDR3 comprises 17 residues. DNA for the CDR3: TGTGCCAGCAGCGTAGACTTTCAGGGGGCGGGAGAAGAGACCCAGTACTTC. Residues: CASSVDFQGAGEETQYF.

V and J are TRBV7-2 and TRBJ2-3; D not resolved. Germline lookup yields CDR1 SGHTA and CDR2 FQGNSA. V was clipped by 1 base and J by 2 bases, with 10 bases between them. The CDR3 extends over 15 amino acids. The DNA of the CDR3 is TGTGCCAGCAGCTTAGAGTTGAGTTTCACAGATACGCAGTATTTT. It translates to CASSLELSFTDTQYF.

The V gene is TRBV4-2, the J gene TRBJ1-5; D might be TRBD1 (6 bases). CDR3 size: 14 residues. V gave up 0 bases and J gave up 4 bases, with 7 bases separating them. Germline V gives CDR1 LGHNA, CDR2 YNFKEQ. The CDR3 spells CASSQDRGNQPQHF. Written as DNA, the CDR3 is TGTGCCAGCAGCCAAGATAGGGGGAATCAGCCCCAGCATTTT.

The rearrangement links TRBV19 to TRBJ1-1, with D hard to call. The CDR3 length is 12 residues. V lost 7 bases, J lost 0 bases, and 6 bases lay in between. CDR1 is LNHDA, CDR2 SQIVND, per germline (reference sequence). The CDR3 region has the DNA TGTGCCAGTAAGGACTTGAACACTGAAGCTTTCTTT. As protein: CASKDLNTEAFF.

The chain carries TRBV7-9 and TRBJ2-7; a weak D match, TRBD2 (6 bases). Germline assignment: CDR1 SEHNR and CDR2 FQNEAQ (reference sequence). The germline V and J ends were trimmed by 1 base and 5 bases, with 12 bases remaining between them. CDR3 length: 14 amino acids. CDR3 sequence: CASSLGVTSNEQYF. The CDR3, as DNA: TGTGCCAGCAGCTTAGGGGTGACTAGTAACGAGCAGTACTTC.

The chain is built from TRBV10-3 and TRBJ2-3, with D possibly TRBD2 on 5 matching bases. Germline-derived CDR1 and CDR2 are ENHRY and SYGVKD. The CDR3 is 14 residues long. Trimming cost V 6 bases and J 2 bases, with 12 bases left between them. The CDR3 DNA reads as TGTGCCATCAGGAGGGAGTCCCCCACAGATACGCAGTATTTT. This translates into CAIRRESPTDTQYF.

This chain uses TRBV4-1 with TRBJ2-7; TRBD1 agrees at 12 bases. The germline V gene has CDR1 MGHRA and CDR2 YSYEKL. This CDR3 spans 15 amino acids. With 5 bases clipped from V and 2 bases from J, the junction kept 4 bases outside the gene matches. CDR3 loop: CASSFRDRGPYEQYF. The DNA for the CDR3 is TGCGCCAGCAGCTTCCGGGACAGGGGGCCCTACGAGCAGTACTTC.

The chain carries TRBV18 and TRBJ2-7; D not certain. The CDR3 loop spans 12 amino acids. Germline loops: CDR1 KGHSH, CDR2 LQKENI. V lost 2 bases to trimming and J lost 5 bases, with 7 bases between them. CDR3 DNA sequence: TGTGCCAGCTCACCAGGGCCTGACGAGCAGTACTTC. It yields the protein CASSPGPDEQYF.

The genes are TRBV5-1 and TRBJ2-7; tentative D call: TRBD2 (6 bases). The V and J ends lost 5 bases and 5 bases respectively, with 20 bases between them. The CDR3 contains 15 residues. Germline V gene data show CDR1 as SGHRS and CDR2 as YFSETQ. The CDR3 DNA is TGCGCCAGCAGATTAAGCGGGTCCCTACTGAACGAGCAGTACTTC. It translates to CASRLSGSLLNEQYF. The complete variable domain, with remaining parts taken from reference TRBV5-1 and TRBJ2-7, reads KAGVTQTPRYLIKTRGQQVTLSCSPISGHRSVSWYQQTPGQGLQFLFEYFSETQRNKGNFPGRFSGRQFSNSRSEMNVSTLELGDSALYLCASRLSGSLLNEQYFGPGTRLTVT.

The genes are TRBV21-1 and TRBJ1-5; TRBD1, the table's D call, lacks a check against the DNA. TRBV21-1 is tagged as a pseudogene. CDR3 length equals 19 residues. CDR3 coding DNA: TGTGCCAGCAGCAAAGCGAGGGGGCCCTCTCCTAATAGCAATCAGCCCCAGCATTTT. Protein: CASSKARGPSPNSNQPQHF.

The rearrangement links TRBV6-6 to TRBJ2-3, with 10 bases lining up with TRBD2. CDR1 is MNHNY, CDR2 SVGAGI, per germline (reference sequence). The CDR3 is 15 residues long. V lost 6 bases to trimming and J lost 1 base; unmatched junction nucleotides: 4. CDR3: CASRPSGSRTDTQYF. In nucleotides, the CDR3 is TGTGCCAGCAGACCTAGCGGGAGTCGCACAGATACGCAGTATTTT.

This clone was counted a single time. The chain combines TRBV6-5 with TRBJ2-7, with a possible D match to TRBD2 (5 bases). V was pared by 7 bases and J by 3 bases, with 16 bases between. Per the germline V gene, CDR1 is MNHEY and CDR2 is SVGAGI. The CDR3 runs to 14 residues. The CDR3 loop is CASNKAGNSYEQYF. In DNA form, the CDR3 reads TGTGCCAGCAATAAGGCCGGGAATAGCTACGAGCAGTACTTC.

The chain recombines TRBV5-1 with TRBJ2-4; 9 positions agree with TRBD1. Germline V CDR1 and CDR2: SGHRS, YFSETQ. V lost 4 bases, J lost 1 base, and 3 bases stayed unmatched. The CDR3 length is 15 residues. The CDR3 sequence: CASSPGQGAKNIQYF. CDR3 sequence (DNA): TGCGCCAGCAGCCCCGGACAGGGGGCCAAAAACATTCAGTACTTC.

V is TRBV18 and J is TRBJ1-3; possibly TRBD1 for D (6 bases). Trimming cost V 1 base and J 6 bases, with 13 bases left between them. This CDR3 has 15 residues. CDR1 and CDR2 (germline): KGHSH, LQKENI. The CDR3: CASSPLPGESNTIYF. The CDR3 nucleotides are TGTGCCAGCTCACCACTCCCAGGGGAGTCAAACACCATATATTTT.

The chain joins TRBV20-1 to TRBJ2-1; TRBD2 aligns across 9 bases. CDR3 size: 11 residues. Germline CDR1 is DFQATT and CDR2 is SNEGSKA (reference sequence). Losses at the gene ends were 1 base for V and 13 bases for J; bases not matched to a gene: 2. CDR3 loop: CSARGTSAQFF. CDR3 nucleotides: TGCAGTGCTAGAGGGACTAGCGCCCAGTTCTTC.

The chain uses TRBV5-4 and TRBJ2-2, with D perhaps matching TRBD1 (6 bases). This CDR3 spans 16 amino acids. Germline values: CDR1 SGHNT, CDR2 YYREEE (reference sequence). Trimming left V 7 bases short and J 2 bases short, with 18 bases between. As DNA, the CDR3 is TGTGCCAGCGCAATAGGGACACAAATTAACACCGGGGAGCTGTTTTTT. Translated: CASAIGTQINTGELFF. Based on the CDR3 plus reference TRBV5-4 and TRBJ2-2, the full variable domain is ETGVTQSPTHLIKTRGQQVTLRCSSQSGHNTVSWYQQALGQGPQFIFQYYREEENGRGNFPPRFSGLQFPNYSSELNVNALELDDSALYLCASAIGTQINTGELFFGEGSRLTVL.

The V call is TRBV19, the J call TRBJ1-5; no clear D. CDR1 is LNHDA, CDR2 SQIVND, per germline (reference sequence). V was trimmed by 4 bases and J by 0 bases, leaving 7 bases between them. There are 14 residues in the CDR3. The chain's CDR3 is CASSTGNSNQPQHF. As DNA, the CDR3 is TGTGCCAGTAGTACGGGAAATAGCAATCAGCCCCAGCATTTT.

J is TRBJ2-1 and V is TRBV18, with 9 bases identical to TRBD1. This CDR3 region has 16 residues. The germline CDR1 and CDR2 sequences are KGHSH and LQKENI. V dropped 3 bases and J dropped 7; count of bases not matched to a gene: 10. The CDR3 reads CASSPRDRVEGNEQFF. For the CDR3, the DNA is TGTGCCAGCTCACCTAGGGACAGGGTCGAGGGGAATGAGCAGTTCTTC.

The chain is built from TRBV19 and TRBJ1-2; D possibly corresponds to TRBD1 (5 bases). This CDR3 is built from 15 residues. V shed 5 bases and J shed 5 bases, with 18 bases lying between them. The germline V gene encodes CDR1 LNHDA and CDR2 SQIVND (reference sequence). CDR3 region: CASSVKQPPGYGYTF. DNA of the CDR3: TGTGCCAGTAGTGTAAAGCAACCCCCAGGGTATGGCTACACCTTC.

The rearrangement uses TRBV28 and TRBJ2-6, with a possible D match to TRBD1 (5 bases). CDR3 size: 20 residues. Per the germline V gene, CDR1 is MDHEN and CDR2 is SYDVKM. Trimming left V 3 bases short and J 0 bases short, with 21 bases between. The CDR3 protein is CASSFFVGAGLNSGANVLTF. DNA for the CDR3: TGTGCCAGCAGTTTTTTTGTAGGGGCAGGCCTAAACTCTGGGGCCAACGTCCTGACTTTC.

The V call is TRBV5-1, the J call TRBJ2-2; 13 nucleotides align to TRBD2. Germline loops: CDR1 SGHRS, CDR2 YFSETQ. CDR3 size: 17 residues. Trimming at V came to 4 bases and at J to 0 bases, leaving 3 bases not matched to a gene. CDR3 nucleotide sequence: TGCGCCAGCAGCAGGACTAGCGGGAGCACGAACACCGGGGAGCTGTTTTTT. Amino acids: CASSRTSGSTNTGELFF.